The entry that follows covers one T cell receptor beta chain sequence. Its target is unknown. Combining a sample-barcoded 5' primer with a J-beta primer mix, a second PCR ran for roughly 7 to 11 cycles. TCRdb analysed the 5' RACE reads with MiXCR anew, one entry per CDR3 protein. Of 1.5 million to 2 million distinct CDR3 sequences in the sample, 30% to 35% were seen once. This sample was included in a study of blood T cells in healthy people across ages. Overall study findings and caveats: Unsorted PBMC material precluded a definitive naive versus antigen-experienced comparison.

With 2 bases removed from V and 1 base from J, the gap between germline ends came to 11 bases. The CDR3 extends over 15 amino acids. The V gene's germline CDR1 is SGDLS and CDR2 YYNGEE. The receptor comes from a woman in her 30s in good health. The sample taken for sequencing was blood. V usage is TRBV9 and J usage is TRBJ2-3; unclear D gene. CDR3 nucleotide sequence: TGTGCCAGCAGCGTCGGACCTACCCGCACAGATACGCAGTATTTT. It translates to CASSVGPTRTDTQYF.